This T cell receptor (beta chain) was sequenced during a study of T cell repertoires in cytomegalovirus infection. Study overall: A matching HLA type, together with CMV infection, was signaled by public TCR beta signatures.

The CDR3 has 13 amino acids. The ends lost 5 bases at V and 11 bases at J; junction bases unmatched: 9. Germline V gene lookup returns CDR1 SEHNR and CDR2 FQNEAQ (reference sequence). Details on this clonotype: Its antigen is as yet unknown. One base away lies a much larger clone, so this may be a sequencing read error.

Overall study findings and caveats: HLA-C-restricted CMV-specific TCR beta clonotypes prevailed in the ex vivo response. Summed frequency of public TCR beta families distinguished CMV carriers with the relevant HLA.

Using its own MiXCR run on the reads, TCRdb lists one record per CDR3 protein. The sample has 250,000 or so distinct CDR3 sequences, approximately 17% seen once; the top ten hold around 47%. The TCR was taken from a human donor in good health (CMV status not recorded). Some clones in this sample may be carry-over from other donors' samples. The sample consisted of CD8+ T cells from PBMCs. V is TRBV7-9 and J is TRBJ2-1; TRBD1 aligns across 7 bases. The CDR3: CASSPQGISKQFF. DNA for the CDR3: TGTGCCAGCAGCCCACAGGGGATCAGTAAGCAGTTCTTC.